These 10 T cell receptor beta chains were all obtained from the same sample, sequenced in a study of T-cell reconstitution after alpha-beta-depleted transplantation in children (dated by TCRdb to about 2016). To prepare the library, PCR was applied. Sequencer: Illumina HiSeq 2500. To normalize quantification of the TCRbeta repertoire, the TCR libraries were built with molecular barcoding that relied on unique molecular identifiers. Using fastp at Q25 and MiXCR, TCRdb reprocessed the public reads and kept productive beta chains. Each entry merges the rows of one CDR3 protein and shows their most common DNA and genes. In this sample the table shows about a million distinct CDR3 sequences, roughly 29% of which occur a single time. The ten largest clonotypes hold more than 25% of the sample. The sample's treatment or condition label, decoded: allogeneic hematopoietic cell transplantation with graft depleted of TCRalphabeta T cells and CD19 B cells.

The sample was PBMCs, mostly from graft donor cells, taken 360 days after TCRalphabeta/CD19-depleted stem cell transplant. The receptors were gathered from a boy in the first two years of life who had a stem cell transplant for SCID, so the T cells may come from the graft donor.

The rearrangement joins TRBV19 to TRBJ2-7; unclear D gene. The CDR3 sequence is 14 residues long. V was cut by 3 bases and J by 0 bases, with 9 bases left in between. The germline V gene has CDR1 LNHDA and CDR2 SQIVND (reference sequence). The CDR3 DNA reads TGTGCCAGTAGTATGTGGGCCAGCTCCTACGAGCAGTACTTC. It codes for CASSMWASSYEQYF.

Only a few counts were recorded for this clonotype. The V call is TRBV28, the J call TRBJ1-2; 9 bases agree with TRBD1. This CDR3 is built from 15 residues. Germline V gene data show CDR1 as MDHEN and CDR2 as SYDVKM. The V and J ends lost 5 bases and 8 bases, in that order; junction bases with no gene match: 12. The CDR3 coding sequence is TGTGCCAGCAGTCACTCTTCCAGGGACAGGGAAGGCTACACCTTC. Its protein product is CASSHSSRDREGYTF.

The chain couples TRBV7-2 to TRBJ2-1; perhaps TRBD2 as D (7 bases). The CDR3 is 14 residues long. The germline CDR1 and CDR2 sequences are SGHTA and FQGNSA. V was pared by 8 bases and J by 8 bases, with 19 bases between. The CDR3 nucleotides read TGTGCCAGCGCTCGCGGGGGCCCCCTCTATGAGCAGTTCTTC. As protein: CASARGGPLYEQFF.

CDR3 nucleotides: TGTGCCAGCAGGGTACAGCGGGGGGACAATGAGCAGTTCTTC. Translated, it gives CASRVQRGDNEQFF. The chain couples TRBV7-2 to TRBJ2-1; 9 positions match TRBD2. The CDR3 is made up of 14 amino acids. CDR1 SGHTA and CDR2 FQGNSA come from the germline V gene. Trimming at V came to 6 bases and at J to 5 bases, leaving 5 bases not matched to a gene.

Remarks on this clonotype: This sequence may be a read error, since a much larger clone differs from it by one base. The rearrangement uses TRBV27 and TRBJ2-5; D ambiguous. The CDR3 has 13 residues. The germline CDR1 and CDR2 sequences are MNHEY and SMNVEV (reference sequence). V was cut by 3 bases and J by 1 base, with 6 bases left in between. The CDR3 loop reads CASSFRFQETQYF. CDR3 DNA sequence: TGTGCCAGCAGTTTTAGGTTCCAAGAGACCCAGTACTTC.

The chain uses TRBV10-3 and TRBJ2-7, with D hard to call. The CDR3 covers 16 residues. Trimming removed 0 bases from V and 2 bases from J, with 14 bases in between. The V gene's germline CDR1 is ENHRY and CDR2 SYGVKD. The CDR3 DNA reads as TGTGCCATCAGTGAGTCTGGAGTAGGTACAGCCTACGAGCAGTACTTC. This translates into CAISESGVGTAYEQYF.

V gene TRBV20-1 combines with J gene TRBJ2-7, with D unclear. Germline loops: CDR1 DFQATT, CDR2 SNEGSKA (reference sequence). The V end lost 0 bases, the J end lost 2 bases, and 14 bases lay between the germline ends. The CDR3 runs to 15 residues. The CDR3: CSARDLYIPTYEQYF. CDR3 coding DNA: TGCAGTGCTAGAGATTTGTACATACCAACCTACGAGCAGTACTTC.

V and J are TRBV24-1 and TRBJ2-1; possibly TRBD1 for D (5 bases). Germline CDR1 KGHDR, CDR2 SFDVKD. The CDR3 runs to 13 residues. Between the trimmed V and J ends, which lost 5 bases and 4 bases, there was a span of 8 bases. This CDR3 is CATSGPGYNEQFF. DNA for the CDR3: TGTGCCACCAGTGGACCAGGGTACAATGAGCAGTTCTTC.

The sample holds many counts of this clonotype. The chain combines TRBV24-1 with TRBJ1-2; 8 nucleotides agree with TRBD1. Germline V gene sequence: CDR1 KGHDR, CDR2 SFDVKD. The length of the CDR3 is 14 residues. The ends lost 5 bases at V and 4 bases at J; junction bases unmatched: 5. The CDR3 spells CATSGQGQRYGYTF. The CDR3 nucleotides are TGTGCCACCAGTGGACAGGGGCAACGCTATGGCTACACCTTC.

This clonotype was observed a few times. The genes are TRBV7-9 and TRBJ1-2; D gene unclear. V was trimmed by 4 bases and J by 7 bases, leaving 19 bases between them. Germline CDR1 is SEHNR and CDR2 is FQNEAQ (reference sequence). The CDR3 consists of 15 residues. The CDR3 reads CASSSGFGPVSGYTF. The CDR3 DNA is TGTGCCAGCAGCTCTGGGTTCGGCCCGGTCTCTGGCTACACCTTC.